The rows below give T cell receptor beta chains drawn from one sample of a study of T cell responses to AZD1222 COVID-19 vaccine. Sequencing used immunoSEQ multiplex PCR; TCRdb keeps in-frame clones, though not all of them. The sample comprises roughly 150,000 clones, over 80% of which are singletons, and 2.5% to 4% rests with the top ten. Sequenced material: peripheral blood, taken 28 days after the second AZD1222 dose. The receptor source for this set is an adult who received the AZD1222 COVID-19 vaccine. The CDR3 runs from the conserved cysteine through the conserved F or W. The order of the fields is CDR3 protein, CDR3 DNA, clone size, D gene, J gene, V gene. D genes are given only for firm matches. Clone size is stated in some rows and not others, as once, few, many or a class when expanded.

CDR3aa: CAISEPGLAGFTDTQYF
CDR3nt: TGTGCCATCAGTGAGCCGGGACTAGCGGGATTCACAGATACGCAGTATTTT
abundance: -
d_gene: TRBD2
j_gene: TRBJ2-3
v_gene: TRBV10-3

CDR3aa: CASSKSQTDYEQYF
CDR3nt: TGTGCCAGCAGCAAATCGCAGACAGACTACGAGCAGTACTTC
abundance: once
d_gene: -
j_gene: TRBJ2-7
v_gene: TRBV21-1

CDR3aa: CASSPRTPGDGYTF
CDR3nt: TGTGCCAGCTCACCCCGTACCCCAGGGGATGGCTACACCTTC
abundance: -
d_gene: -
j_gene: TRBJ1-2
v_gene: TRBV18

CDR3aa: CASRETSGRVETQYF
CDR3nt: TGTGCCAGCAGGGAAACTAGCGGGAGGGTTGAGACCCAGTACTTC
abundance: -
d_gene: TRBD2
j_gene: TRBJ2-5
v_gene: TRBV7-2

CDR3aa: CASSEGTRGYGYTF
CDR3nt: TGTGCCAGCAGTGAGGGTACACGCGGCTATGGCTACACCTTC
abundance: -
d_gene: -
j_gene: TRBJ1-2
v_gene: TRBV2

CDR3aa: CASSPVHDYSKNIQYF
CDR3nt: TGTGCCAGCTCCCCGGTCCATGATTACTCCAAAAACATTCAGTACTTC
abundance: -
d_gene: -
j_gene: TRBJ2-4
v_gene: TRBV18

CDR3aa: CASSQELAGGPNDEQFF
CDR3nt: TGTGCCAGCAGCCAAGAACTGGCGGGAGGGCCTAACGATGAGCAGTTCTTC
abundance: -
d_gene: TRBD2
j_gene: TRBJ2-1
v_gene: TRBV3-1/TRBV3-2

CDR3aa: CASSQQQSNQPQHF
CDR3nt: TGTGCCAGCAGCCAACAGCAGAGCAATCAGCCCCAGCATTTT
abundance: -
d_gene: -
j_gene: TRBJ1-5
v_gene: TRBV3-1/TRBV3-2

CDR3aa: CASSMAGGTYGYTF
CDR3nt: TGTGCCAGTAGTATGGCAGGGGGTACCTATGGCTACACCTTC
abundance: -
d_gene: TRBD1
j_gene: TRBJ1-2
v_gene: TRBV19

CDR3aa: CASTRDRQETQYF
CDR3nt: TGTGCCAGCACCCGGGACAGACAAGAGACCCAGTACTTC
abundance: -
d_gene: TRBD1
j_gene: TRBJ2-5
v_gene: TRBV12-3/TRBV12-4

CDR3aa: CASSPGTEYNSPLHF
CDR3nt: TGTGCCAGCAGCCCAGGGACGGAATATAATTCACCCCTCCACTTT
abundance: -
d_gene: -
j_gene: TRBJ1-6
v_gene: TRBV7-8

CDR3aa: CASRSGSGAQYF
CDR3nt: TGTGCCAGCAGGTCCGGTAGCGGTGCGCAGTATTTT
abundance: -
d_gene: -
j_gene: TRBJ2-3
v_gene: TRBV6-5

CDR3aa: CASSYLGREGTDTQYF
CDR3nt: TGTGCCAGCAGTTATCTTGGCAGGGAGGGCACAGATACGCAGTATTTT
abundance: -
d_gene: -
j_gene: TRBJ2-3
v_gene: TRBV27

CDR3aa: CASSYFTDRVNQPQHF
CDR3nt: TGTGCCAGCAGCTACTTTACCGACAGGGTTAATCAGCCCCAGCATTTT
abundance: -
d_gene: TRBD1
j_gene: TRBJ1-5
v_gene: TRBV5-8

CDR3aa: CASSYSRQGNQPQHF
CDR3nt: TGTGCCAGCAGTTACTCGAGACAGGGGAACCAGCCCCAGCATTTT
abundance: -
d_gene: TRBD1
j_gene: TRBJ1-5
v_gene: TRBV6-6

CDR3aa: CASSQDLAGGRETQYF
CDR3nt: TGTGCCAGCAGCCAAGATCTAGCGGGAGGGCGAGAGACCCAGTACTTC
abundance: -
d_gene: TRBD2
j_gene: TRBJ2-5
v_gene: TRBV3-1/TRBV3-2